The rows below give T cell receptor beta chains drawn from one sample of a study of CD8+ T cells in alopecia areata. Method: immunoSEQ multiplex PCR; TCRdb's copy keeps in-frame clones and lacks some. The sample carries around 120,000 clones, over 55% recorded once. The sequencing used CD4+ T cells sorted from blood, collected at week 4, from a patient treated with tofacitinib. The origin of the receptors is a human donor with alopecia areata. The CDR3 runs from the conserved cysteine through the conserved F or W. The order of the fields is D gene, V gene, J gene, clone size, CDR3 protein, CDR3 DNA. The D gene is left open where the match is weak. Where a row states a size, it is once, few, many or the class of an expanded clone; other rows omit it.

d_gene: .
v_gene: TRBV7-2
j_gene: TRBJ2-5
abundance: .
CDR3aa: CASSLVGEETQYF
CDR3nt: TGTGCCAGCAGCTTAGTGGGGGAAGAGACCCAGTACTTC

d_gene: .
v_gene: TRBV7-2
j_gene: TRBJ2-7
abundance: .
CDR3aa: CASSLNQGNEQYF
CDR3nt: TGTGCCAGCAGCTTAAACCAGGGTAACGAGCAGTACTTC

d_gene: .
v_gene: TRBV2
j_gene: TRBJ2-3
abundance: .
CDR3aa: CASTLQVKVQYF
CDR3nt: TGTGCCAGCACCCTACAGGTGAAAGTGCAGTATTTT

d_gene: .
v_gene: TRBV29-1
j_gene: TRBJ1-5
abundance: few
CDR3aa: CSVASGNSNQPQHF
CDR3nt: TGCAGCGTTGCGTCGGGGAATAGCAATCAGCCCCAGCATTTT

d_gene: .
v_gene: TRBV9
j_gene: TRBJ2-2
abundance: .
CDR3aa: CASSVDPFANTGELFF
CDR3nt: TGTGCCAGCAGCGTAGATCCGTTTGCGAACACCGGGGAGCTGTTTTTT

d_gene: .
v_gene: TRBV7-2
j_gene: TRBJ2-5
abundance: .
CDR3aa: CAISLGETQYF
CDR3nt: TGTGCCATTAGTCTGGGGGAGACCCAGTACTTC

d_gene: TRBD1
v_gene: TRBV30
j_gene: TRBJ1-5
abundance: .
CDR3aa: CAWKQGNGGNQPQHF
CDR3nt: TGTGCCTGGAAACAGGGGAATGGGGGCAATCAGCCCCAGCATTTT

d_gene: TRBD2
v_gene: TRBV18
j_gene: TRBJ2-7
abundance: .
CDR3aa: CASSLGGEQYF
CDR3nt: TGTGCCAGCTCACTGGGGGGGGAGCAGTACTTC

d_gene: .
v_gene: TRBV27
j_gene: TRBJ2-6
abundance: .
CDR3aa: CASSGQASGANVLTF
CDR3nt: TGTGCCAGCAGCGGACAAGCCTCTGGGGCCAACGTCCTGACTTTC

d_gene: .
v_gene: TRBV27
j_gene: TRBJ2-5
abundance: .
CDR3aa: CASSLEFQETQYF
CDR3nt: TGTGCCAGCAGTTTGGAGTTCCAAGAGACCCAGTACTTC

d_gene: .
v_gene: TRBV14
j_gene: TRBJ2-5
abundance: .
CDR3aa: CASSQGWIETQYF
CDR3nt: TGTGCCAGCAGCCAGGGGTGGATAGAGACCCAGTACTTC

d_gene: .
v_gene: TRBV30
j_gene: TRBJ1-5
abundance: .
CDR3aa: CAWSVPPPTPRNQPQHF
CDR3nt: TGTGCCTGGAGTGTACCCCCCCCGACACCACGGAATCAGCCCCAGCATTTT

d_gene: TRBD1
v_gene: TRBV28
j_gene: TRBJ2-1
abundance: .
CDR3aa: CASSGPGQGYNEQFF
CDR3nt: TGTGCCAGCAGCGGCCCGGGACAGGGCTACAATGAGCAGTTCTTC

d_gene: .
v_gene: TRBV16
j_gene: TRBJ1-3
abundance: .
CDR3aa: CASTTDTSSGNTIYF
CDR3nt: TGTGCCAGCACAACGGACACCTCCTCTGGAAACACCATATATTTT

d_gene: .
v_gene: TRBV29-1
j_gene: TRBJ2-3
abundance: .
CDR3aa: CSVEGGLALADTQYF
CDR3nt: TGCAGCGTTGAGGGCGGGCTAGCGTTGGCAGATACGCAGTATTTT

d_gene: .
v_gene: TRBV29-1
j_gene: TRBJ2-1
abundance: .
CDR3aa: CSVGSAGSYNEQFF
CDR3nt: TGCAGCGTTGGTTCCGCGGGGTCCTACAATGAGCAGTTCTTC

d_gene: .
v_gene: TRBV18
j_gene: TRBJ2-7
abundance: .
CDR3aa: CASSSRSYEQYF
CDR3nt: TGTGCCAGCTCCTCCCGTTCGTACGAGCAGTACTTC

d_gene: TRBD2
v_gene: TRBV7-3
j_gene: TRBJ2-7
abundance: .
CDR3aa: CASSSLAGAEQYF
CDR3nt: TGTGCCAGCAGCTCCTTAGCGGGAGCCGAGCAGTACTTC

d_gene: TRBD2
v_gene: TRBV29-1
j_gene: TRBJ2-1
abundance: .
CDR3aa: CSVEDPSGGAPNEQFF
CDR3nt: TGCAGCGTTGAAGATCCGAGCGGGGGGGCTCCCAATGAGCAGTTCTTC

d_gene: .
v_gene: TRBV2
j_gene: TRBJ2-6
abundance: few
CDR3aa: CASSDGSGANVLTF
CDR3nt: TGTGCCAGCAGTGACGGATCTGGGGCCAACGTCCTGACTTTC

d_gene: .
v_gene: TRBV7-9
j_gene: TRBJ1-2
abundance: .
CDR3aa: CASSLVGSYTF
CDR3nt: TGTGCCAGCAGCTTAGTGGGCAGCTACACCTTC

d_gene: .
v_gene: TRBV5-7
j_gene: TRBJ2-4
abundance: .
CDR3aa: CASSVHEVAKNIQYF
CDR3nt: TGTGCCAGCAGCGTACATGAGGTAGCCAAAAACATTCAGTACTTC

d_gene: .
v_gene: TRBV30
j_gene: TRBJ2-7
abundance: .
CDR3aa: CAWSRGGAIPYEQYF
CDR3nt: TGTGCCTGGAGTAGGGGGGGAGCTATACCCTACGAGCAGTACTTC

d_gene: .
v_gene: TRBV29-1
j_gene: TRBJ2-6
abundance: .
CDR3aa: CSVVQRSSGANVLTF
CDR3nt: TGCAGCGTTGTACAGCGCAGCTCTGGGGCCAACGTCCTGACTTTC

d_gene: TRBD1
v_gene: TRBV7-2
j_gene: TRBJ2-5
abundance: few
CDR3aa: CASSETGSETQYF
CDR3nt: TGTGCCAGCAGCGAGACAGGGAGCGAGACCCAGTACTTC

d_gene: TRBD1
v_gene: TRBV30
j_gene: TRBJ1-5
abundance: .
CDR3aa: CAWSVQGGAYQPQHF
CDR3nt: TGTGCCTGGAGTGTACAGGGGGGCGCTTATCAGCCCCAGCATTTT

d_gene: TRBD1
v_gene: TRBV9
j_gene: TRBJ2-1
abundance: .
CDR3aa: CASSVGAGGTIEYNEQFF
CDR3nt: TGTGCCAGCAGCGTAGGTGCAGGGGGAACCATCGAGTACAATGAGCAGTTCTTC

d_gene: .
v_gene: TRBV29-1
j_gene: TRBJ1-5
abundance: .
CDR3aa: CSANQYSNQPQHF
CDR3nt: TGCAGCGCTAATCAGTATAGCAATCAGCCCCAGCATTTT

d_gene: .
v_gene: TRBV2
j_gene: TRBJ1-2
abundance: .
CDR3aa: CASSLMGENYGYTF
CDR3nt: TGTGCCAGCAGCCTCATGGGGGAAAACTATGGCTACACCTTC

d_gene: .
v_gene: TRBV5-6
j_gene: TRBJ2-5
abundance: .
CDR3aa: CASSLVDGQETQYF
CDR3nt: TGTGCCAGCAGCTTGGTGGACGGCCAAGAGACCCAGTACTTC

d_gene: TRBD1
v_gene: TRBV15
j_gene: TRBJ2-7
abundance: .
CDR3aa: CATSRGDRAVEQYF
CDR3nt: TGTGCCACCAGCAGAGGGGACAGGGCTGTCGAGCAGTACTTC

d_gene: .
v_gene: TRBV4-1
j_gene: TRBJ1-2
abundance: .
CDR3aa: CASSQELGLGGYTF
CDR3nt: TGCGCCAGCAGCCAAGAGTTGGGCTTAGGGGGCTACACCTTC

d_gene: .
v_gene: TRBV4-1
j_gene: TRBJ2-5
abundance: .
CDR3aa: CASSHGNHRGLQETQYF
CDR3nt: TGCGCCAGCAGCCATGGGAATCACCGGGGTTTGCAAGAGACCCAGTACTTC

d_gene: .
v_gene: TRBV2
j_gene: TRBJ2-5
abundance: .
CDR3aa: CASSEEFLSETQYF
CDR3nt: TGTGCCAGCAGTGAAGAATTTCTAAGTGAGACCCAGTACTTC

d_gene: .
v_gene: TRBV11-3
j_gene: TRBJ2-3
abundance: .
CDR3aa: CASSFTDLSTDTQYF
CDR3nt: TGTGCCAGCAGCTTTACAGATCTGTCCACAGATACGCAGTATTTT

d_gene: .
v_gene: TRBV2
j_gene: TRBJ2-1
abundance: few
CDR3aa: CASSGWDSSSYNEQFF
CDR3nt: TGTGCCAGCAGTGGGTGGGACTCGAGCTCCTACAATGAGCAGTTCTTC

d_gene: TRBD1
v_gene: TRBV7-9
j_gene: TRBJ1-5
abundance: few
CDR3aa: CASSETGDQPQHF
CDR3nt: TGTGCCAGCAGCGAAACAGGGGATCAGCCCCAGCATTTT

d_gene: .
v_gene: TRBV19
j_gene: TRBJ2-6
abundance: few
CDR3aa: CASSPTSGDDFSGANVLTF
CDR3nt: TGTGCCAGTAGTCCAACCTCAGGGGACGACTTCTCTGGGGCCAACGTCCTGACTTTC

d_gene: .
v_gene: TRBV5-1
j_gene: TRBJ2-7
abundance: .
CDR3aa: CASSPQGLEQYF
CDR3nt: TGCGCCAGCAGCCCTCAGGGTCTGGAGCAGTACTTC

d_gene: TRBD2
v_gene: TRBV6-6
j_gene: TRBJ2-1
abundance: .
CDR3aa: CASSYTTSGYNEQFF
CDR3nt: TGTGCCAGCAGTTACACGACTAGCGGATACAATGAGCAGTTCTTC